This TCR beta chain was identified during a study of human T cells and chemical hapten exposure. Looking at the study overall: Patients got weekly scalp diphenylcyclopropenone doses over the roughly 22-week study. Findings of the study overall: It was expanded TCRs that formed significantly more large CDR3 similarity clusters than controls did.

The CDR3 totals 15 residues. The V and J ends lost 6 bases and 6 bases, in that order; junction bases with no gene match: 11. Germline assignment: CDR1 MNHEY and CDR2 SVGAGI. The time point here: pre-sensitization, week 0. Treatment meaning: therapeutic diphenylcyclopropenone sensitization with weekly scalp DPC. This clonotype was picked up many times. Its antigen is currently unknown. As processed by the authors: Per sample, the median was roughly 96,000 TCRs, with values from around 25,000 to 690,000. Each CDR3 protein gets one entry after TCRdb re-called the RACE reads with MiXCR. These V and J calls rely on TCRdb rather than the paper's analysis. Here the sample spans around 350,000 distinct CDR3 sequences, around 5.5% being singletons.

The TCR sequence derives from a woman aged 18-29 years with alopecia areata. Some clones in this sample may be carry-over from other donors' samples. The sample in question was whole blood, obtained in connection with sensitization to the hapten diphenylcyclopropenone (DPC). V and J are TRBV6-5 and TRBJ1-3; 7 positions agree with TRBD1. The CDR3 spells CASRKGQNNANTIYF. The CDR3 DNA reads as TGTGCCAGCAGAAAGGGACAGAACAATGCAAACACCATATATTTT.